This T cell receptor beta chain was found in a study of CD8 T cells in Susac syndrome. Study-wide points: Clonal CD8+ expansion in Susac was highest in TEMRA cells and active patients. The study recognized that the number of individuals in its TCR sequencing and HLA analysis was relatively small.

There are 17 residues in the CDR3. The V gene end was trimmed by 6 bases and the J gene end by 4 bases; junction bases not matched to a gene: 14. CDR1 and CDR2 from the germline V gene are MNHEY and SMNVEV (reference sequence). This clonotype was recorded a few times. Its specificity is not known. Isolation of CD8+ and CD4+ T cells was performed negatively, whereas enrichment of TEMRA cells was done by FACS. The RNA input was about 0.5 to 1 ug, and it was reverse transcribed with random hexamers. Each CDR3 protein is one row after TCRdb ran MiXCR on the immunoSEQ multiplex PCR reads. Of approximately 74,000 distinct CDR3 sequences in the sample, 90% to 95% were seen once.

Sequencing was carried out using CD8+ T cells from PBMCs. The sequence came from a human donor with Susac syndrome. This chain uses TRBV27 with TRBJ2-5; TRBD2 agrees at 10 bases. In DNA, the CDR3 is TGTGCCAGCAGCTCTACCCGACAAACTAGCGGGACAGAGACCCAGTACTTC. Protein sequence: CASSSTRQTSGTETQYF.